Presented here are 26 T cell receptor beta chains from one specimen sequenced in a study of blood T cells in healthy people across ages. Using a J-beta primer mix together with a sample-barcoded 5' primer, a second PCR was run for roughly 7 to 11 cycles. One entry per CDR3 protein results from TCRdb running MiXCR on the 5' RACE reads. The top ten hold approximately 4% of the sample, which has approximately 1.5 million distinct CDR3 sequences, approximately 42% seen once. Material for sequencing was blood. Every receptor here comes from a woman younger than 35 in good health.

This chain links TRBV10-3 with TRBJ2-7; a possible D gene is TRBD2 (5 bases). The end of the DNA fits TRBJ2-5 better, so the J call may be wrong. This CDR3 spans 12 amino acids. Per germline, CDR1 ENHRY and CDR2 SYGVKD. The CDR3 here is CAISSREETQYF. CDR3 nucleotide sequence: TGTGCCATCAGTTCGCGGGAAGAGACCCAGTACTTC.

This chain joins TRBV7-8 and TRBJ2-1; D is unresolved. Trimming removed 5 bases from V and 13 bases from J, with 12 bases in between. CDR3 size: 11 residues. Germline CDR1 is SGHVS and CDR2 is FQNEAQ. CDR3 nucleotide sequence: TGTGCCAGCAGCACGGGTCAGACCCAGTTCTTC. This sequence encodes CASSTGQTQFF.

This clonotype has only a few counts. In nucleotides, the CDR3 is TGCGCCAGCAGCCCCGGGGGAGGGGTTAATCAGCCCCAGCATTTT. This codes for CASSPGGGVNQPQHF. The rearrangement uses TRBV5-1 and TRBJ1-5; a possible D gene is TRBD1 (5 bases). This CDR3 contains 15 residues. Germline V gives CDR1 SGHRS, CDR2 YFSETQ. V lost 4 bases, J lost 4 bases, and 15 bases lay in between. Using reference TRBV5-1 and TRBJ1-5 for the parts outside the CDR3, the full variable domain is KAGVTQTPRYLIKTRGQQVTLSCSPISGHRSVSWYQQTPGQGLQFLFEYFSETQRNKGNFPGRFSGRQFSNSRSEMNVSTLELGDSALYLCASSPGGGVNQPQHFGDGTRLSIL.

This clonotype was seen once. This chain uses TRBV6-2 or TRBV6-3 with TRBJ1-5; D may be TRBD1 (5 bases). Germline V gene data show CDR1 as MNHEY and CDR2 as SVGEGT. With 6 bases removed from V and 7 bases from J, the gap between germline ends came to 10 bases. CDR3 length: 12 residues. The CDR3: CASSDRTQPQHF. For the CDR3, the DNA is TGTGCCAGCAGCGACAGAACGCAGCCCCAGCATTTT.

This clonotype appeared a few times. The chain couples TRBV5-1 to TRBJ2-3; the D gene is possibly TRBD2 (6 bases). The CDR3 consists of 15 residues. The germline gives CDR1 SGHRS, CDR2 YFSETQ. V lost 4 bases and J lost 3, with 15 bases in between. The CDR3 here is CASSLGLQATDTQYF. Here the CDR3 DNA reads TGCGCCAGCAGCCTGGGACTTCAGGCAACAGATACGCAGTATTTT.

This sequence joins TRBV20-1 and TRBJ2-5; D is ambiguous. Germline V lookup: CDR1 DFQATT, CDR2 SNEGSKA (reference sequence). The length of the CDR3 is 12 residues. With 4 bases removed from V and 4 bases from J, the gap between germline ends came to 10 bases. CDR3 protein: CSATHWGETQYF. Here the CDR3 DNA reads TGCAGTGCTACGCATTGGGGAGAGACCCAGTACTTC.

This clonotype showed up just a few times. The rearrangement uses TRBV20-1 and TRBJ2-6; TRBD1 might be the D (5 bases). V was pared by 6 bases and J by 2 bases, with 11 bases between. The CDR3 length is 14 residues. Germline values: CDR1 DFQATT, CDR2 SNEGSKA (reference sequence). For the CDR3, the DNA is TGCAGTGCGCTCAGGGCTGCTGGGGCCAACGTCCTGACTTTC. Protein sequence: CSALRAAGANVLTF.

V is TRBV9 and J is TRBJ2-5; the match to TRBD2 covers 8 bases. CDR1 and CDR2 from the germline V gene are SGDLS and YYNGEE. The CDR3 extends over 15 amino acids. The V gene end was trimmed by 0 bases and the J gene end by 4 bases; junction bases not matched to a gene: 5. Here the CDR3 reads CASSVDFTSGETQYF. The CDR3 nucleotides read TGTGCCAGCAGCGTAGATTTCACTAGCGGAGAGACCCAGTACTTC.

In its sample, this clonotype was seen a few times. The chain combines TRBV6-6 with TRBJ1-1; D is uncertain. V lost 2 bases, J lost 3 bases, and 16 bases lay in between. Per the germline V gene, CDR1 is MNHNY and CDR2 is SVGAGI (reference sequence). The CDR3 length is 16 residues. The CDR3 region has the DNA TGTGCCAGCAGTTACCCCTCTACGGTTGGATACACTGAAGCTTTCTTT. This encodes CASSYPSTVGYTEAFF.

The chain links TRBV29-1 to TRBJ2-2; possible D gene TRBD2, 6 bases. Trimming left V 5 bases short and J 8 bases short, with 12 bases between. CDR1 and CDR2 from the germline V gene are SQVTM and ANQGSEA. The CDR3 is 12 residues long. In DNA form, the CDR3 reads TGCAGCGTTACCGGGGGAATAGGGGAGCTGTTTTTT. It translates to CSVTGGIGELFF.

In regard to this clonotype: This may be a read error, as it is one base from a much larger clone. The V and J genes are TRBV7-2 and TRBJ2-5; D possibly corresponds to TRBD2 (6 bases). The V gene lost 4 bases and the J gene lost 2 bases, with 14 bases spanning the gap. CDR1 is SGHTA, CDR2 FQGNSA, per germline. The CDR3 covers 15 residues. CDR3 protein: CASSSDPGRQETQYF. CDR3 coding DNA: TGTGCCAGCAGCTCAGACCCGGGGAGGCAAGAGACCCAGTACTTC.

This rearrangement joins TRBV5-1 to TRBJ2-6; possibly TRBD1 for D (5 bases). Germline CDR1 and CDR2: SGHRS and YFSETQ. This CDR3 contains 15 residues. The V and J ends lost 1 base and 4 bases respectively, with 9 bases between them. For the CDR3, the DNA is TGCGCCAGCAGCTTGTCAGGGATGGGGGCCAACGTCCTGACTTTC. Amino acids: CASSLSGMGANVLTF.

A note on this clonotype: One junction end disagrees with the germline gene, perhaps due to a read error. CDR3 coding DNA: TGCGCCGGCAGCCACGGGCCCGCGGACAGGGGTGGTTTGAACACTGAAGCTTTCTTT. The encoded protein is CAGSHGPADRGGLNTEAFF. This chain joins TRBV5-1 and TRBJ1-1, with 9 bases matching TRBD1. Germline CDR1 and CDR2: SGHRS and YFSETQ. The CDR3 runs to 19 residues.

The CDR3 DNA sequence: TGTGCCAGCAGCTTACGAAGTTTGAGACAGGGGTTTTCCTACGAGCAGTACTTC. This codes for CASSLRSLRQGFSYEQYF. This sequence joins TRBV7-2 and TRBJ2-7; 8 positions agree with TRBD1. Germline assignment: CDR1 SGHTA and CDR2 FQGNSA. The CDR3 is 18 amino acids. Trimming at V came to 2 bases and at J to 1 base, leaving 13 bases not matched to a gene.

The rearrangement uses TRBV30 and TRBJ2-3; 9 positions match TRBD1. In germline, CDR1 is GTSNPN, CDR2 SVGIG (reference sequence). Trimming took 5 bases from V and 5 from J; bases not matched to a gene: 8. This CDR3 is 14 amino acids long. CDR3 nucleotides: TGTGCCTGGTGTACCGGGACAGGGAGAGATACGCAGTATTTT. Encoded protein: CAWCTGTGRDTQYF.

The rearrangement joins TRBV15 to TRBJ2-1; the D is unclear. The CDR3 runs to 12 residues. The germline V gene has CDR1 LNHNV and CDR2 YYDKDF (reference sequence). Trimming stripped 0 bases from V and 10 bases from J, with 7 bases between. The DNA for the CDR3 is TGTGCCACCAGCAGAGATTCGTGGGAGCAGTTCTTC. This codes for CATSRDSWEQFF.

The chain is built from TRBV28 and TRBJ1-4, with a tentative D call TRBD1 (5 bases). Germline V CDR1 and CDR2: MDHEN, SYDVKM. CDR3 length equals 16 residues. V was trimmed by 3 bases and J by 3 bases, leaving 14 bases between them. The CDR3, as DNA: TGTGCCAGCAGTTTCGGGGGGGGTGTGGCTAATGAAAAACTGTTTTTT. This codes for CASSFGGGVANEKLFF.

The DNA of the CDR3 is TGTGCCAGCCGCCGATCTAGCGGGAGTGCGCCCTACGAGCAGTACTTC. Translated, it gives CASRRSSGSAPYEQYF. The chain combines TRBV6-5 with TRBJ2-7; 10 positions agree with TRBD2. The CDR3 has 16 residues. With V trimmed by 8 bases and J by 2 bases, 12 bases remained unmatched. Germline V gives CDR1 MNHEY, CDR2 SVGAGI.

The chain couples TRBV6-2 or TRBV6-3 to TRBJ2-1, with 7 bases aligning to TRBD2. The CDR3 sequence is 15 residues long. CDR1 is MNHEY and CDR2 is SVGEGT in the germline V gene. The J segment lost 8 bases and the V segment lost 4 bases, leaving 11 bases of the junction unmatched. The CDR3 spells CASSCPLSGGYEQFF. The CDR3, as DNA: TGTGCCAGCAGTTGCCCCCTTTCCGGGGGGTATGAGCAGTTCTTC.

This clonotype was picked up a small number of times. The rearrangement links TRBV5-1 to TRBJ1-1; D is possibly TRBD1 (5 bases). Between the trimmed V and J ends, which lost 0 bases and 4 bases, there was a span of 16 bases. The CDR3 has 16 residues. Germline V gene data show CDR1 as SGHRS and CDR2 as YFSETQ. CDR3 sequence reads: CASSLEGVGRATEAFF. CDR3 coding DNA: TGCGCCAGCAGCTTGGAAGGCGTTGGCAGGGCCACTGAAGCTTTCTTT. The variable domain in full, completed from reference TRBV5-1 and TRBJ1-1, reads KAGVTQTPRYLIKTRGQQVTLSCSPISGHRSVSWYQQTPGQGLQFLFEYFSETQRNKGNFPGRFSGRQFSNSRSEMNVSTLELGDSALYLCASSLEGVGRATEAFFGQGTRLTVV.

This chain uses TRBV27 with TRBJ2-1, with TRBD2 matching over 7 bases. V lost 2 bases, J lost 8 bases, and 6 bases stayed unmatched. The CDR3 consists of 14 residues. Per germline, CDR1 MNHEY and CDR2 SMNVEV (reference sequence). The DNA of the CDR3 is TGTGCCAGCAGTTTAGGACTAGGGGAACATGAGCAGTTCTTC. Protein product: CASSLGLGEHEQFF.

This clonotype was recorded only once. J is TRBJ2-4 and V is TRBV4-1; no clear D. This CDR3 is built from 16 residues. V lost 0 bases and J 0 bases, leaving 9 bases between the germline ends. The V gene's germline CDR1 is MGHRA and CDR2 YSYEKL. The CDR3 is CASSQDDRLAKNIQYF. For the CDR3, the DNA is TGCGCCAGCAGCCAAGATGACCGACTAGCCAAAAACATTCAGTACTTC.

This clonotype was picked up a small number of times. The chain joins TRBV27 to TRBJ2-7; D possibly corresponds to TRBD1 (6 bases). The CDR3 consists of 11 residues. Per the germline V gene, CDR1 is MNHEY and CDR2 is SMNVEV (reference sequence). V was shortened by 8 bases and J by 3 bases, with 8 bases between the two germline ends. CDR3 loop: CASGQFYEQYF. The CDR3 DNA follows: TGTGCCAGCGGACAGTTCTACGAGCAGTACTTC.

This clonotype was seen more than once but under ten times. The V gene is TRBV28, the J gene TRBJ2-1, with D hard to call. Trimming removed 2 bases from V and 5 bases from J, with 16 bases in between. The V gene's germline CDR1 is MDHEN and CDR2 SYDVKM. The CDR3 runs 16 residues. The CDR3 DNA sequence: TGTGCCAGCAGTTTAAAGGCCCCACTTTCTAACAATGAGCAGTTCTTC. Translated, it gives CASSLKAPLSNNEQFF. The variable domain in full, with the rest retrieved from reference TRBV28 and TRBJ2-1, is DVKVTQSSRYLVKRTGEKVFLECVQDMDHENMFWYRQDPGLGLRLIYFSYDVKMKEKGDIPEGYSVSREKKERFSLILESASTNQTSMYLCASSLKAPLSNNEQFFGPGTRLTVL.

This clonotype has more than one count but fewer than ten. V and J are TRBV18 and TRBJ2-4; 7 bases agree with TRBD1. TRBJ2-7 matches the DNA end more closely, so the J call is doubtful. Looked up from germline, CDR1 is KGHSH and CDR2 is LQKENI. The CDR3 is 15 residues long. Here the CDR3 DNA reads TGTGCCAGCTCACCGATCATTAACAGGGGCTACGAGCAGTACTTC. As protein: CASSPIINRGYEQYF.

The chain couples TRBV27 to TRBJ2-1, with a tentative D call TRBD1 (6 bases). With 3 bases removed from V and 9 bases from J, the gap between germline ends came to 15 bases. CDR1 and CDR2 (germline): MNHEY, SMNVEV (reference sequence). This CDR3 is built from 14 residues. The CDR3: CASSFRHGQCEQFF. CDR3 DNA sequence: TGTGCCAGCAGTTTCAGACACGGACAGTGTGAGCAGTTCTTC.